Below, 7 T cell receptor beta chains from the same sample are listed, as sequenced in a study of blood T cell repertoires in COVID-19 (dated by TCRdb to the early 2020s). The method was the immunoSEQ multiplex PCR assay. The immuneACCESS repertoire file appears here via TCRdb, limited to in-frame rearrangements. These files lack a portion of the clones; in checked studies, under half of the deficit traces to unresolved V genes, and the cause of the others is not known. The sample table holds 100,000 to 150,000 clones, of which over 75% were seen once. The ten largest clones capture over 25% of the sample. What was sequenced was peripheral blood. The receptor source for this set is a woman older than 75 with acute or convalescent COVID-19.

The chain has TRBV5-6 and TRBJ2-7; D call uncertain. The CDR3 length is 13 residues. CDR1 and CDR2 from the germline V gene are SGHDT and YYEEEE. With 1 base removed from V and 1 base from J, the gap between germline ends came to 6 bases. As DNA, the CDR3 is TGTGCCAGCAGCTTGTACAGATCCTACGAGCAGTACGTC. As protein: CASSLYRSYEQYV.

The sample holds a few counts of this clone. The chain uses TRBV11-2 and TRBJ1-3; D gene unclear. The CDR3 runs to 12 residues. Germline V gives CDR1 SGHAT, CDR2 FQNNGV. V was trimmed by 6 bases and J by 9 bases, leaving 12 bases between them. Here the CDR3 reads CASSSSVSTIYF. The CDR3 DNA is TGTGCCAGCAGTTCAAGCGTCTCCACCATATATTTT.

There are a few counts of this clone. The chain uses TRBV28 and TRBJ2-7; D uncertain. Trimming removed 8 bases from V and 2 bases from J, with 43 bases in between. The CDR3 contains 23 residues. CDR1 MDHEN and CDR2 SYDVKM come from the germline V gene. CDR3 nucleotide sequence: TGTGCCAGCCCACTTCCCCTGACTCTTTATACGTTTACTGCGCCTTCTTTGGCCTACGAGCAGTACGTC. This sequence encodes CASPLPLTLYTFTAPSLAYEQYV.

This clone has only one observation. The J gene is TRBJ1-4, the V gene TRBV11-2; D is uncertain. Germline V CDR1 and CDR2: SGHAT, FQNNGV. Trimming left V 3 bases short and J 7 bases short, with 6 bases between. The CDR3 loop spans 12 amino acids. The CDR3, as DNA: TGTGCCAGCAGCTTCAGTGGTGAAAAACTGTTTTTT. Its protein product is CASSFSGEKLFF. Using reference TRBV11-2 and TRBJ1-4 for the parts outside the CDR3, the full variable domain is EAGVAQSPRYKIIEKRQSVAFWCNPISGHATLYWYQQILGQGPKLLIQFQNNGVVDDSQLPKDRFSAERLKGVDSTLKIQPAKLEDSAVYLCASSFSGEKLFFGSGTQLSVL.

J is TRBJ1-1 and V is TRBV10-2; perhaps TRBD1 as D (6 bases). Germline V lookup: CDR1 WSHSY, CDR2 SAAADI. Trimming removed 3 bases from V and 0 bases from J, with 11 bases in between. The CDR3 is made up of 15 amino acids. CDR3 coding DNA: TGCGCCAGCAGTGAATCCCAGGGGCTGAACACTGAAGCTTTCTTT. It specifies CASSESQGLNTEAFF.

The J gene is TRBJ1-6, the V gene TRBV28; D might be TRBD1 (6 bases). Germline V gene sequence: CDR1 MDHEN, CDR2 SYDVKM. This CDR3 comprises 14 residues. V dropped 6 bases and J dropped 7 bases, with 13 bases sitting between them. In DNA form, the CDR3 reads TGTGCCAGCAGCCCGCAGAGGGGGAATTCACCCCTCCACTTT. Amino acid sequence: CASSPQRGNSPLHF.

This clone came up a few times. J is TRBJ2-3 and V is TRBV2; the match to TRBD2 covers 15 bases. Germline values: CDR1 SNHLY, CDR2 FYNNEI. V trimming: 3 bases; J trimming: 6 bases; junction bases outside the gene matches: 7. The CDR3 extends over 17 amino acids. The CDR3 coding sequence is TGTGCCAGCAGTGACCCGTGGACTAGCGGGGGGGCTGATACGCAGTATTTT. Translation gives CASSDPWTSGGADTQYF.